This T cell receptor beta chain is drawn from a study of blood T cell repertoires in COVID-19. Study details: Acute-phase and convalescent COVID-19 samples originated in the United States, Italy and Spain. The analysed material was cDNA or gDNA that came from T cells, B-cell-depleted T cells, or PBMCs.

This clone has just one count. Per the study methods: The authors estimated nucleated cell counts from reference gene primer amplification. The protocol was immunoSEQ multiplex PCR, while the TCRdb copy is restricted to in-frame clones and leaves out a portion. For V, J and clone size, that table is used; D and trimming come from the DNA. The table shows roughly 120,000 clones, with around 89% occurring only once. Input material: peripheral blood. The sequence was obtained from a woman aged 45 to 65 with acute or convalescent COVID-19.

CDR3 sequence: CASRGQGTSTDTQYF. In nucleotides, the CDR3 is TGTGCCAGCAGGGGACAGGGAACAAGCACAGATACGCAGTATTTT. The V gene is TRBV6-5, the J gene TRBJ2-3; 9 nucleotides match TRBD1. This CDR3 has 15 residues. Germline lookup yields CDR1 MNHEY and CDR2 SVGAGI. J was trimmed by 0 bases and V by 6 bases; bases with no gene match: 4.